This TCR beta chain was recorded in a study of neoadjuvant anti-PD-1 for oral cavity cancer. Study-level background: Nivolumab at 3 mg/kg was mostly given biweekly, three to four doses, pre-surgery. Patients without progression received a fourth nivolumab dose around day 43, then surgical resection on days 50-56.

Regarding the study as a whole: Treg/Th17 ratio rose with pretreatment blood and fell with post-treatment tumor TCRbeta clonality.

The CDR3 contains 16 residues. CDR1 MNHGY and CDR2 SVAAGI come from the germline V gene. V shed 6 bases and J shed 8 bases, with 25 bases lying between them. TCRdb's table, derived via immunoSEQ multiplex PCR, lists solely in-frame clones and lacks some. The sample carries about 12,000 clones, approximately 74% recorded once. As regards this clone: The antigen remains unidentified.

Time point denoted: after neoadjuvant nivolumab, at surgical resection. Patients were newly diagnosed with stage II-IVA oral cavity squamous cell carcinoma without prior systemic or radiation treatment. The gene calls are TRBV6-9 and TRBJ1-1; perhaps TRBD1 as D (6 bases). Here the sequenced sample was PBMCs, taken after nivolumab (anti-PD-1) treatment. The TCR originated in a person aged 35 to 85 with oral cavity squamous cell carcinoma. CDR3: CASSPSPDSSIWEAFF. CDR3 nucleotides: TGTGCCAGCAGCCCCTCACCGGACAGCTCAATATGGGAAGCTTTCTTT.